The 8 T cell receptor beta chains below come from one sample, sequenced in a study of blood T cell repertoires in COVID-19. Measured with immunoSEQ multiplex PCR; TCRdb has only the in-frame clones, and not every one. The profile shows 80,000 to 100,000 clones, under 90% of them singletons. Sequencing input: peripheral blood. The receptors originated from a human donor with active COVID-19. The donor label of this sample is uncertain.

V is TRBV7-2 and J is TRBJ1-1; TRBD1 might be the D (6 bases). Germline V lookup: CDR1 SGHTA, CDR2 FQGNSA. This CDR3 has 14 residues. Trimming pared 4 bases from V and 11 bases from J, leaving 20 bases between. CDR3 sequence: CASSSRNAGVWAFF. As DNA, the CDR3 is TGTGCCAGCAGCTCGAGAAACGCAGGGGTTTGGGCTTTCTTT.

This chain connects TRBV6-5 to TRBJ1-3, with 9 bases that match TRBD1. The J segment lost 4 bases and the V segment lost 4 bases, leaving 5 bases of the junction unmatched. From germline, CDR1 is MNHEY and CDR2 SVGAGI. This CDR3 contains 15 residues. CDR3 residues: CASSSTGTGGNTIYF. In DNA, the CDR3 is TGTGCCAGCAGTTCCACCGGGACAGGGGGAAACACCATATATTTT.

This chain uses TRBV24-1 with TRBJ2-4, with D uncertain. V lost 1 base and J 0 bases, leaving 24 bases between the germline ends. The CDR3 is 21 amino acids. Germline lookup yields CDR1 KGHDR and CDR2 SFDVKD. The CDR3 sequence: CATSDFPPPSRPPIAKNIQYF. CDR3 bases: TGTGCCACCAGTGATTTCCCCCCGCCTTCGAGGCCACCTATAGCCAAAAACATTCAGTACTTC.

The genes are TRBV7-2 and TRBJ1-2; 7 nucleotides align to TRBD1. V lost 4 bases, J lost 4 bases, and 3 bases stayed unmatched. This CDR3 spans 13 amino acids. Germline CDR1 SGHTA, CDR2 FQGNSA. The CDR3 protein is CASSSPGGYGYTF. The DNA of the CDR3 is TGTGCCAGCAGCTCGCCAGGGGGCTATGGCTACACCTTC.

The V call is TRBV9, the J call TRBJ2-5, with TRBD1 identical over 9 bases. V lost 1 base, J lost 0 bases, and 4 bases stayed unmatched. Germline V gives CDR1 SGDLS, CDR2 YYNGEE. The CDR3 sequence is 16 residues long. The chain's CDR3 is CASSVTGTGYQETQYF. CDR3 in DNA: TGTGCCAGCAGCGTAACCGGGACAGGGTACCAAGAGACCCAGTACTTC.

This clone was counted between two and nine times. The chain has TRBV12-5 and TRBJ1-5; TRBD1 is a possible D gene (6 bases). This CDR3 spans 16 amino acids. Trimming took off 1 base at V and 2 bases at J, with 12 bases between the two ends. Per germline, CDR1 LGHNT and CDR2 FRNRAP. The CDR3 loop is CASGLDKGGGNQPQHF. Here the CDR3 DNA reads TGTGCTAGTGGTTTGGACAAAGGGGGGGGCAATCAGCCCCAGCATTTT.

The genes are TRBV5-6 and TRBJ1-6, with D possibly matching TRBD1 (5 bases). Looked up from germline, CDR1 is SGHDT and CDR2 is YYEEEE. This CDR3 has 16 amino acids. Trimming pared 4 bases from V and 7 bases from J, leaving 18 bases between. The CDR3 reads CASSRFMTVSNSPLHF. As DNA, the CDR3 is TGTGCCAGCAGCCGCTTCATGACAGTATCGAATTCACCCCTCCACTTT.

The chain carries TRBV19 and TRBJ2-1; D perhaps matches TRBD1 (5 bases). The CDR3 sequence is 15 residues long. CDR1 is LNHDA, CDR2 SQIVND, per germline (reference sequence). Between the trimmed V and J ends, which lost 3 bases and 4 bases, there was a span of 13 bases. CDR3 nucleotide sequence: TGTGCCAGTAGTATTTCAGGGTCCGTATACAATGAGCAGTTCTTC. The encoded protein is CASSISGSVYNEQFF.